This TCR beta chain was identified in a study of cytomegalovirus exposure and HLA in healthy donors (dated by TCRdb to about 2017). In terms of the full investigation: An earlier analysis of several hundred of the donors reported 276 Gb of sequence data and some 120 million unique TCR beta sequences from 150 million to 200 million T cells. The later analysis used no new phenotypic data to find candidate immune exposures, relying instead on TCR beta sequences and their occurrence across donors. Of the roughly 400 genotyped donors, about 84% fell in the genetic ancestry cluster associated with self-reported Caucasian donors. A handful of DR-DQ haplotypes were handled as single units for association and clustering because linkage in the cohort was strong. Besides the first cohort of approximately 670 subjects, a separate validation cohort made up of 120 different subjects was used. Across under 500 genotyped donors of the cohort, an average of about 240,000 unique TCR beta nucleotide sequences per donor were sequenced, and approximately 17% of those sequences were non-productive. Donor age, sex, ethnicity and CMV serostatus were collected together with the repertoire data. Every discovery cohort repertoire had been produced on one sequencing platform. To study patterns of TCR occurrence, a later analysis re-analyzed previously published TCR beta repertoires from 700 or so donors and added high-resolution HLA genotyping. Typing coverage varied by locus: about 620-630 donors for A, B, C, DRB1 and DQB1; under 550 for DQA1; about 590 for DPA1; approximately 470 for DPB1. Around 300 gigabases of sequencing data and tens of millions of unique TCR sequences were included in an early release covering about 700 HLA-typed donors. The study was designed to test whether signatures of past pathogen exposure could be identified by cataloging public T cell receptors. Both class I and class II loci were covered by HLA typing, at four-digit resolution. The study combined high-throughput TCR immunosequencing, statistical association of individual TCRs with disease status, and machine learning to predict cytomegalovirus infection status. In a later genetic analysis, genome-wide SNP genotypes for about 65% of the roughly 700 donors were used, and that subset was treated as a discovery cohort. An earlier analysis of several hundred of the donors applied high-throughput TCR beta sequencing to assess whether each TCR beta V gene segment acted as functional or pseudogenic. The study profiled the T cell repertoires of some 610 subjects by immunosequencing and related them to cytomegalovirus serostatus.

Notes on this clone: Its cognate antigen has yet to be identified. The sample holds no much larger clone one base away, and base qualities are not on file.

At the junction V is shortened by 3 bases and J by 0 bases, with 9 bases in between. The CDR3, from cysteine to phenylalanine, totals 15 residues. Kept here is only the CDR3 DNA, which spans 45 bases and is read in frame from base 1. CDR1 SGHAT and CDR2 FQNNGV are derived from the germline V gene. The library was generated by the immunoSEQ multiplex PCR assay. For the multiplex PCR, a mixture combining 60 forward primers for TCR Vbeta segments and 13 reverse primers for TCR Jbeta segments was used. A multiplex PCR assay on genomic DNA amplified the CDR3 region of rearranged TCR beta genes. The Illumina HiSeq System was used to sequence the amplified TCR beta libraries as 87-base-pair reads. The authors' analysis ran thus. A later analysis tallied roughly 78 million unique TCR beta chains across the 666 repertoires, and about 10 million of those chains were shared by two or more donors. Raw reads were error-corrected and collapsed into unique sequences by a nearest-neighbor algorithm in which closely related sequences were merged to remove PCR and sequencing errors. V, D and J gene segments were assigned by aligning CDR3 sequences to IMGT reference sequences. Each retained sequence needed at least a six-nucleotide match to both a V gene segment and a J gene segment. A rearrangement was called productive if the CDR3 had no stop codons and remained in frame with V and J, and every other rearrangement was called non-productive. Following IMGT convention, CDR3 was defined as the stretch from the second conserved V-encoded cysteine up to the conserved J-encoded phenylalanine. The earlier analysis of 500 to 750 of the donors excluded any sequence lacking an unambiguous match to a single V gene segment. An earlier analysis of about 590 of the donors classified V segments as functional when productive rearrangements were above 56.7% and as segregating when the standard deviation between donors was above 5%. A statistical classification framework was developed to diagnose cytomegalovirus status using the catalog of TCR beta chain sequences. In a later analysis, TCR nucleotide sequences were compared against IMGT/GENE-DB human TR gene sequences so that V and J genes could be assigned. The TCRdist pipeline was used in a later analysis to assign CDR3 sequences and most-parsimonious VDJ recombination scenarios. In a later analysis, each TCR beta chain was defined by its CDR3 amino acid sequence together with its V-gene family, and reads lacking a unique V-gene family were excluded. A later analysis removed 500 to 650 highly shared, low-generation-probability nucleotide sequences to deal with suspected cross-contamination and a sequencing artifact. For each public chain, a later analysis derived a clonal expansion index from normalized ranks of inferred template counts within each repertoire. In a later analysis, generation probabilities were computed using a VDJ recombination model fitted to out-of-frame rearrangements, and the results were checked against IGoR. A later analysis scored TCR-TCR, TCR-HLA and TCR-CMV co-occurrence with hypergeometric tests, applying a repertoire-size bias correction to TCR pairs. False discovery rates were estimated in a later analysis by permuting HLA or CMV assignments 20 times. A later analysis grouped co-occurring TCRs with DBSCAN, adding TCRdist sequence similarity when clustering within HLA-allele-positive subsets. Repertoires with fewer than 30,000 or more than 120,000 public chains were left out of co-occurrence clustering, as were four to six repertoires with anomalous nucleotide sharing. TCRdb obtained this table from immuneACCESS and retained in-frame rearrangements with V and J assigned. These tables miss some clones; where compared with another copy, unresolved V genes account for less than half of the shortfall, and the remainder is unexplained. V, J and clone size were drawn from that table, and D and trimming were deduced from the DNA. The sample table holds over 200,000 clones, of which under 90% were seen once. The top ten hold over 1% of the sample.

In total, 666 healthy bone marrow donors made up the cohort. At the time of sampling, every cohort member was nominally healthy, though immune exposures that went unrecorded were likely present. CMV serostatus was positive for 250 to 300 and negative for about 50% of the roughly 670 cohort members, and was not recorded for this donor. Every donor gave a peripheral blood sample, and the peripheral blood mononuclear cells from that sample were used for TCR beta sequencing. The Qiagen DNeasy Blood Extraction Kit was used to extract genomic DNA from the blood cell samples. The paper as a whole reports these results and caveats: Several of the top co-occurrence clusters appeared to be linked to parvovirus B19, influenza, CMV and Epstein-Barr virus, according to a later analysis. The sequencing pipeline was judged likely to have produced a cluster of highly shared sequence variants as a technical artifact. A total of around 150 TCR beta chains were listed by the study as associated with cytomegalovirus. In a later genetic analysis, fewer N-insertions in productive TCRs were reported among donors in an Asian-associated ancestry cluster than the approximately 670-donor mean. The 87-base-pair reads could not distinguish some IMGT-functional V segments, including TRBV6-2 and TRBV6-3, so those segments were excluded. In vitro tests confirmed that a few of the cytomegalovirus-associated TCR beta chains recognize cytomegalovirus antigens. Seventeen rarely observed V segments, including chromosome 9 orphons, were excluded from the earlier analysis of approximately 500 of the donors because counts were too low. In a later analysis, most CMV-associated TCR beta chains were found to appear HLA-restricted, with HLA associations seemingly driven largely by CMV exposure. While some public TCRs were present in many individuals, most TCR sequences turned up only very rarely across donors. A further reported finding was that TCR beta sequences accurately predicted the HLA-A and HLA-B alleles for most subjects in the first cohort. Correlated functional status among segregating V segments might be attributable to linkage disequilibrium, but an unknown experimental factor could not be ruled out. The cohort was sequenced for TCR beta chains only, and without alpha or paired-chain data the features that could be detected were limited. V-gene and J-gene trimming of TCR beta chains was associated with a missense DCLRE1C variant in a later genetic analysis, and the association was replicated in an independent cohort. The classifier was reported to diagnose cytomegalovirus status with high specificity and sensitivity in both the original and validation cohorts. Because some donors lacked HLA typing at each locus, the association tests relied only on the typed subset. An earlier analysis of approximately 600 of the donors showed that most TCR beta V segments appeared in productive rearrangements either about 87% or about 30% of the time, which broadly matched IMGT annotations. The presence/absence analyses assumed that sequencing depth was roughly uniform across donors, and that assumption may not be true. The only immune exposure information available for the cohort was CMV serostatus. A later analysis associated 16,951 TCR beta sequences with specific HLA alleles at a false discovery rate of 0.05. Assigning TCR associations to individual alleles was difficult when HLA alleles, especially DR and DQ, strongly co-occurred. Compared with equally common non-associated chains, HLA-associated TCR beta chains in a later analysis were more clonally expanded and had lower generation probabilities. According to a later analysis, TCR association rates differed among HLA loci, with DRB1 alleles showing the most associated TCRs and HLA-C alleles showing the fewest. The authors suggested that the approach could potentially be extended to other disease states and immunological phenotypes.

Sequences were obtained from PBMCs. This sequence was found in a human donor in good health. The chain was built from TRBV11-2 and TRBJ1-3; the D gene remains uncertain. The CDR3 protein is CASSFSGVSGNTIYF. In nucleotides, the sequence is TGTGCCAGCAGCTTTTCGGGAGTCTCTGGAAACACCATATATTTT.